This T cell receptor beta chain derives from a study of cytomegalovirus exposure and HLA in healthy donors (dated by TCRdb to the late 2010s). About the investigation overall: In an earlier analysis of some 610 of the donors, less than 350 Gb of sequence data and 117 million unique TCR beta sequences from 150 million to 200 million T cells were reported. Every repertoire in the discovery cohort had been generated on one and the same sequencing platform. To predict cytomegalovirus infection status, the study combined high-throughput TCR immunosequencing, statistical association of individual TCRs with disease status, and machine learning. A later analysis re-analyzed previously published TCR beta repertoires from about 730 donors and added high-resolution HLA genotyping to study TCR occurrence patterns. A separate validation cohort of more than 100 different subjects was used in addition to the approximately 670-subject first cohort. The study used immunosequencing to profile the T cell repertoires of 600 to 850 subjects and linked those repertoires to cytomegalovirus serostatus. HLA typing included class I and class II loci at four-digit resolution. To decide whether each TCR beta V gene segment behaved as functional or pseudogenic, an earlier analysis of approximately 620 of the donors relied on high-throughput TCR beta sequencing. Among about 360 genotyped donors of the cohort, an average of approximately 240,000 unique TCR beta nucleotide sequences were sequenced per donor, around 20% of them non-productive. The number of donors typed differed by locus, with about 620-630 for A, B, C, DRB1 and DQB1, 522 for DQA1, over 600 for DPA1, and some 450 for DPB1. The aim of the study was to test whether cataloging public T cell receptors could identify signatures of past pathogen exposure. Donor age, sex, ethnicity and CMV serostatus were collected together with the repertoire data. Rather than drawing on any new phenotypic data, the later analysis identified candidate immune exposures from TCR beta sequences and the way those sequences occurred across donors. In a later genetic analysis, genome-wide SNP genotypes for about 60% of the 666 donors were used, and that subset was treated as a discovery cohort. Four to six DR-DQ haplotypes were handled as single units for association and clustering, since linkage in the cohort was strong. Approximately 330 gigabases of sequencing data and around 88 million unique TCR sequences made up an early release that covered approximately 700 HLA-typed donors. Among the roughly 390 genotyped donors, approximately 81% belonged to the genetic ancestry cluster associated with self-reported Caucasian donors.

The cohort consisted of hundreds of healthy bone marrow donors. At the time of sampling, every cohort member was nominally healthy, though immune exposures that went unrecorded were likely present. The donor tested CMV seronegative and was one of the 352 seronegative cohort members. A peripheral blood sample was collected from each donor, and TCR beta sequencing was performed on peripheral blood mononuclear cells. Genomic DNA extraction from the blood cell samples was performed with the Qiagen DNeasy Blood Extraction Kit. CDR1 and CDR2 are read off the germline V gene as SGHTS and YDEGEE. Its CDR3 holds 16 amino acids, cysteine through phenylalanine. The only DNA kept is the CDR3, 48 bases in frame from the first base. Germline trimming amounts to 5 bases on V and 1 base on J, with 3 as the count of junction bases outside the gene matches. Library construction relied on the immunoSEQ multiplex PCR assay. For the multiplex PCR, a mixture combining 60 forward primers for TCR Vbeta segments and 13 reverse primers for TCR Jbeta segments was used. The CDR3 region of rearranged TCR beta genes was amplified from genomic DNA by a multiplex PCR assay. The Illumina HiSeq System was used to sequence the amplified TCR beta libraries as 87-base-pair reads. On the authors' methods: A later analysis tallied around 87 million unique TCR beta chains across the 550 to 850 repertoires, and around 10 million of those chains were shared by two or more donors. Raw reads were error-corrected and collapsed into unique sequences with a nearest-neighbor algorithm that merged closely related sequences to remove PCR and sequencing errors. To assign V, D and J gene segments, CDR3 sequences were aligned to IMGT reference sequences. For a sequence to be retained, a match of at least six nucleotides to both a V gene segment and a J gene segment was required. Rearrangements were called productive when the CDR3 lacked stop codons and stayed in frame with V and J; all others were non-productive. Following IMGT convention, CDR3 was defined as the stretch from the second conserved V-encoded cysteine to the conserved J-encoded phenylalanine. Sequences without an unambiguous match to a single V gene segment were excluded from the earlier analysis of a few hundred of the donors. In an earlier analysis of 500 to 750 of the donors, V segments were called functional above 56.7% productive rearrangements and were called segregating when the between-donor standard deviation exceeded 5%. A statistical classification framework was built to diagnose cytomegalovirus status from the catalog of TCR beta chain sequences. In a later analysis, V and J genes were assigned by comparing TCR nucleotide sequences against IMGT/GENE-DB human TR gene sequences. The TCRdist pipeline was used in a later analysis to assign CDR3 sequences and most-parsimonious VDJ recombination scenarios. A later analysis defined each TCR beta chain by its CDR3 amino acid sequence plus V-gene family, and excluded reads lacking a unique V-gene family. As a way to deal with suspected cross-contamination and a sequencing artifact, a later analysis dropped over 550 nucleotide sequences that were highly shared and had low generation probability. For each public chain, a later analysis derived a clonal expansion index from normalized ranks of inferred template counts within each repertoire. In a later analysis, generation probabilities were computed with a VDJ recombination model fitted to out-of-frame rearrangements, and the resulting probabilities were checked against IGoR. A later analysis scored TCR-TCR, TCR-HLA and TCR-CMV co-occurrence with hypergeometric tests, applying a repertoire-size bias correction to TCR pairs. A later analysis estimated false discovery rates by permuting HLA or CMV assignments 20 times. A later analysis grouped co-occurring TCRs with DBSCAN, adding TCRdist sequence similarity when clustering within HLA-allele-positive subsets. Repertoires with fewer than 30,000 or more than 120,000 public chains were left out of co-occurrence clustering, as were a handful of repertoires with anomalous nucleotide sharing. TCRdb carries this immuneACCESS record with in-frame sequences only. Its versions omit some clonotypes, under half of them owing to an unresolved V gene in the studies checked, with the rest unexplained. V and J calls and clone size are as listed in that table; D and trimming were resolved from the DNA. The sample table records tens of thousands of clones; just under 70% of these occur just once. The top ten clonotypes cover 9.5% to 12% of the sample.

Concerning this clone itself: Its antigen remains undetermined. No base-level quality is on record; no much larger clone is a single base apart.

Study-wide findings and limitations: The 87-base-pair reads could not distinguish some IMGT-functional V segments, including TRBV6-2 and TRBV6-3, so those segments were excluded. According to a later analysis, most CMV-associated TCR beta chains appeared to be HLA-restricted, and the HLA associations seemed to be driven largely by CMV exposure. In a later analysis, some 18,000 TCR beta sequences were associated with specific HLA alleles at a false discovery rate of 0.05. In a later analysis, several top co-occurrence clusters were reported to appear linked to parvovirus B19, influenza, CMV and Epstein-Barr virus. Correlated functional status among segregating V segments might reflect linkage disequilibrium, but an unknown experimental factor could not be ruled out. A later analysis found that TCR association rates varied across HLA loci, with DRB1 alleles showing the most associated TCRs and HLA-C alleles the fewest. A later genetic analysis reported fewer N-insertions in productive TCRs among donors in an Asian-associated ancestry cluster than the roughly 620-donor mean. While some public TCRs were present in many individuals, most TCR sequences turned up only very rarely across donors. The cohort was sequenced for TCR beta chains only, and without alpha or paired-chain data the features that could be detected were limited. A further reported finding was that TCR beta sequences accurately predicted the HLA-A and HLA-B alleles for most subjects in the first cohort. The earlier analysis of approximately 540 of the donors excluded approximately 17 rarely observed V segments, including chromosome 9 orphons, because counts were too low. A later analysis found that HLA-associated TCR beta chains were more clonally expanded and had lower generation probabilities than equally common non-associated chains. The authors suggested that the approach could potentially be generalized to other disease states and immunological phenotypes. In vitro tests confirmed that a few of the cytomegalovirus-associated TCR beta chains recognize cytomegalovirus antigens. HLA typing was unavailable for some donors at each locus, so association tests used only the typed subset. V-gene and J-gene trimming of TCR beta chains was associated with a missense DCLRE1C variant in a later genetic analysis, and the association was replicated in an independent cohort. The only immune exposure information available for the cohort was CMV serostatus. The classifier was reported to diagnose cytomegalovirus status with high specificity and sensitivity in both the original cohort and the validation cohort. A total of roughly 160 TCR beta chains were listed by the study as associated with cytomegalovirus. Assigning TCR associations to individual alleles was difficult when HLA alleles, especially DR and DQ, strongly co-occurred. The presence/absence analyses assumed that sequencing depth was roughly uniform across donors, and that assumption may not be true. A cluster of highly shared sequence variants was judged likely to represent a technical artifact of the sequencing pipeline. Broadly in line with IMGT annotations, most TCR beta V segments showed up in productive rearrangements about 90% or about 30% of the time in an earlier analysis of about 500 of the donors.

Sequenced input: PBMCs. Recombination joined TRBV5-8 with TRBJ2-1; 13 central bases correspond to TRBD2. The receptor's source is a woman aged 25 to 39 in good health and CMV-seronegative. The CDR3 corresponds to CASRRTSGGSYNEQFF. The nucleotides are TGTGCCAGCAGACGGACTAGCGGGGGATCCTACAATGAGCAGTTCTTC.